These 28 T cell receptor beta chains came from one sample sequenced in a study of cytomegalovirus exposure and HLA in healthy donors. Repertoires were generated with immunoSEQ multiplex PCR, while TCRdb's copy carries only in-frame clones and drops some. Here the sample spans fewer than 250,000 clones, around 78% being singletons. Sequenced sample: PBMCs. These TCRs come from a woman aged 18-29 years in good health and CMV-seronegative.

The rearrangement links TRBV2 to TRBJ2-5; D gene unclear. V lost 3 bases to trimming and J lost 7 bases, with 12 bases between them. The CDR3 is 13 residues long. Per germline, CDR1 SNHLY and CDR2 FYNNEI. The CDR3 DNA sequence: TGTGCCAGCAGTGAGTCCGAAATTGGGACCCAGTACTTC. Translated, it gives CASSESEIGTQYF.

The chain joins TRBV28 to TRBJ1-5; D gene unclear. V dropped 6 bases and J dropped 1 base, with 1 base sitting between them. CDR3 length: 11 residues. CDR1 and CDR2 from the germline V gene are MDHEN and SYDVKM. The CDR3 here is CASRSNQPQHF. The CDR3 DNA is TGTGCCAGCAGGAGCAATCAGCCCCAGCATTTT.

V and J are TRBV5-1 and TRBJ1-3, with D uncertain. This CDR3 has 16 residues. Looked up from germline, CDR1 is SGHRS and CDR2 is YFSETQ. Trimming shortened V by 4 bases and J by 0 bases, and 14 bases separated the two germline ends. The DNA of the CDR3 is TGCGCCAGCAGCCTAACCTTCGGGCTCTCTGGAAACACCATATATTTT. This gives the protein CASSLTFGLSGNTIYF.

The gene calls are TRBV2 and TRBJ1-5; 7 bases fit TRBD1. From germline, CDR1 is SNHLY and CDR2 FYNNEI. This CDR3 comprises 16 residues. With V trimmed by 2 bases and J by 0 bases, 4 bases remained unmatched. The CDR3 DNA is TGTGCCAGCAGTGAAACGGGACAGTCTAGCAATCAGCCCCAGCATTTT. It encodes CASSETGQSSNQPQHF. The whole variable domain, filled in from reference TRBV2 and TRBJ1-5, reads EPEVTQTPSHQVTQMGQEVILRCVPISNHLYFYWYRQILGQKVEFLVSFYNNEISEKSEIFDDQFSVERPDGSNFTLKIRSTKLEDSAMYFCASSETGQSSNQPQHFGDGTRLSIL.

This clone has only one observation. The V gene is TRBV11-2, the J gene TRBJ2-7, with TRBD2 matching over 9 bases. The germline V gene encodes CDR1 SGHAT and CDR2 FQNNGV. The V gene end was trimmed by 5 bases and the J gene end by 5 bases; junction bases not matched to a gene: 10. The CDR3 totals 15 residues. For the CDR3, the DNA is TGTGCCAGCAGCATTTCCAGCGGGGGGATCGACGAGCAGTACTTC. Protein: CASSISSGGIDEQYF. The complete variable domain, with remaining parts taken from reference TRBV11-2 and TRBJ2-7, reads EAGVAQSPRYKIIEKRQSVAFWCNPISGHATLYWYQQILGQGPKLLIQFQNNGVVDDSQLPKDRFSAERLKGVDSTLKIQPAKLEDSAVYLCASSISSGGIDEQYFGPGTRLTVT.

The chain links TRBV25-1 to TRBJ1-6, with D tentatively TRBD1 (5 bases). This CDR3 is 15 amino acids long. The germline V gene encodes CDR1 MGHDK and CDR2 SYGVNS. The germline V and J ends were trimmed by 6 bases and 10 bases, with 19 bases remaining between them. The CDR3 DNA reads TGTGCCAGCAGCCGAAGGGAGCAGGGAAAATCACCCCTCCACTTT. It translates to CASSRREQGKSPLHF.

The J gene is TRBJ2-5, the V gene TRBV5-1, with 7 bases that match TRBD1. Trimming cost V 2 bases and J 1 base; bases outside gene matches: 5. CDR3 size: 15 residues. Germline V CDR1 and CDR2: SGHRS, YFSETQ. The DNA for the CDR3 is TGCGCCAGCAGCTTCACTAGGGGGCGCCAAGAGACCCAGTACTTC. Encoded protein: CASSFTRGRQETQYF.

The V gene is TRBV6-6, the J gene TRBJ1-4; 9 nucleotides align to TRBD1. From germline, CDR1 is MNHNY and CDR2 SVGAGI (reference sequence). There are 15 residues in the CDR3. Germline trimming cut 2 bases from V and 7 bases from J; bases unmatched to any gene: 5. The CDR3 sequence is CASSYKTGGTEKLFF. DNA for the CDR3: TGTGCCAGCAGTTACAAGACAGGGGGGACTGAAAAACTGTTTTTT.

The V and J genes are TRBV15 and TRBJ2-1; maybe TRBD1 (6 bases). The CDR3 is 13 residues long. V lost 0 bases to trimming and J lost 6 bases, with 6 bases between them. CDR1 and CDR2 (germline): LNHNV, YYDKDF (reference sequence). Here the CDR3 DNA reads TGTGCCACCAGCAGAGACAGGGGCAATGAGCAGTTCTTC. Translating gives CATSRDRGNEQFF. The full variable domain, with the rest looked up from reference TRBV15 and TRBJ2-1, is DAMVIQNPRYQVTQFGKPVTLSCSQTLNHNVMYWYQQKSSQAPKLLFHYYDKDFNNEADTPDNFQSRRPNTSFCFLDIRSPGLGDTAMYLCATSRDRGNEQFFGPGTRLTVL.

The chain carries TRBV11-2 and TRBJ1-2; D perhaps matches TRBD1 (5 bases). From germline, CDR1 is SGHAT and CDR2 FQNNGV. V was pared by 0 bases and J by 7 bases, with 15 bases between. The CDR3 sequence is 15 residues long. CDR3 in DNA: TGTGCCAGCAGCTTAGATGGAAGGGCCCAGGGTGGCTACACCTTC. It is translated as CASSLDGRAQGGYTF. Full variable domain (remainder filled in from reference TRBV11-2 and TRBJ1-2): EAGVAQSPRYKIIEKRQSVAFWCNPISGHATLYWYQQILGQGPKLLIQFQNNGVVDDSQLPKDRFSAERLKGVDSTLKIQPAKLEDSAVYLCASSLDGRAQGGYTFGSGTRLTVV.

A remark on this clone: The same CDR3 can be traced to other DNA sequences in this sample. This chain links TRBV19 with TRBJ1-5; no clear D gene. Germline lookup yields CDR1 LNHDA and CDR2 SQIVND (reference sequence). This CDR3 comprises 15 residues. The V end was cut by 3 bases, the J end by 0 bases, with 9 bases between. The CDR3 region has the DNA TGTGCCAGTAGTATTGACCGCGGTAGCAATCAGCCCCAGCATTTT. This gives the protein CASSIDRGSNQPQHF.

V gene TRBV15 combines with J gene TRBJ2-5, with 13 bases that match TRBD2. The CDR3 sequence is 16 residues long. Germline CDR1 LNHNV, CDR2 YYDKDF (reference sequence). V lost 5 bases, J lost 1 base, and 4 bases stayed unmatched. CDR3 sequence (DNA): TGTGCCACCAGCCTCGGACTAGCGGGGGCCCAAGAGACCCAGTACTTC. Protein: CATSLGLAGAQETQYF.

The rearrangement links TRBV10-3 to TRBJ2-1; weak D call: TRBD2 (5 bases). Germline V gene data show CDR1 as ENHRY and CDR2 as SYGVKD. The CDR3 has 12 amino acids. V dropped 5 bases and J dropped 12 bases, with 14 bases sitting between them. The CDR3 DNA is TGTGCCATCAGTCCGGATGGAGGTATGCAGTTCTTC. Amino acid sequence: CAISPDGGMQFF.

CDR3 DNA: TGTGCCAGCAGCTTGGCGGGGGGAAGCAATGAGCAGTTCTTC. This encodes CASSLAGGSNEQFF. This chain links TRBV7-7 with TRBJ2-1; TRBD2 agrees at 8 bases. The V gene's germline CDR1 is SSHAT and CDR2 FNYEAQ (reference sequence). The CDR3 contains 14 residues. V shed 3 bases, J shed 6 bases, and the junction held 4 bases outside the gene matches.

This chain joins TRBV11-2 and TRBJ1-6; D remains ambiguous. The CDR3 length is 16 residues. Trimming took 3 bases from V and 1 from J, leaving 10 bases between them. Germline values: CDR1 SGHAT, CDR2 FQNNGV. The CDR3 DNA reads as TGTGCCAGCAGCTTTATAGGGCTGTCCTATAATTCACCCCTCCACTTT. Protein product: CASSFIGLSYNSPLHF.

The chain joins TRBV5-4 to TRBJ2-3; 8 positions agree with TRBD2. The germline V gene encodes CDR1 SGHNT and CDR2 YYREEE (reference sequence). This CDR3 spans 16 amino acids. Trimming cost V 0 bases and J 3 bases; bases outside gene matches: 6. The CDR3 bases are TGTGCCAGCAGCTTGGGTCGGGGGGGCTCAACAGATACGCAGTATTTT. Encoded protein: CASSLGRGGSTDTQYF.

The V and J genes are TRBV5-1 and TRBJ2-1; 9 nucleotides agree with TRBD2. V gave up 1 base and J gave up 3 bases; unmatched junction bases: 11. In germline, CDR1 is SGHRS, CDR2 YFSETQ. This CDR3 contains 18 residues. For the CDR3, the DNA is TGCGCCAGCAGCTTGACCTCCGCGGGAGGGCTCGTCTACAATGAGCAGTTCTTC. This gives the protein CASSLTSAGGLVYNEQFF.

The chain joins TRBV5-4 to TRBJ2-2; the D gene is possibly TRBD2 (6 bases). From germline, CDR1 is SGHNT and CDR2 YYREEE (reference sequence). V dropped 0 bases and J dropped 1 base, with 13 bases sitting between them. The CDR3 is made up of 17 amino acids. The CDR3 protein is CASSLAAGSLNTGELFF. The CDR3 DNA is TGTGCCAGCAGCTTGGCCGCGGGAAGTCTGAACACCGGGGAGCTGTTTTTT. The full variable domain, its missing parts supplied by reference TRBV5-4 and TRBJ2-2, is ETGVTQSPTHLIKTRGQQVTLRCSSQSGHNTVSWYQQALGQGPQFIFQYYREEENGRGNFPPRFSGLQFPNYSSELNVNALELDDSALYLCASSLAAGSLNTGELFFGEGSRLTVL.

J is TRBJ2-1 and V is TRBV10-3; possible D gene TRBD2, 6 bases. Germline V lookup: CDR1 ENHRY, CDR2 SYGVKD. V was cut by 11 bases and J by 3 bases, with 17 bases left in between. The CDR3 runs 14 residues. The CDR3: CAEHRGIVYNEQFF. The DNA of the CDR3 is TGTGCCGAACACCGGGGGATCGTCTACAATGAGCAGTTCTTC.

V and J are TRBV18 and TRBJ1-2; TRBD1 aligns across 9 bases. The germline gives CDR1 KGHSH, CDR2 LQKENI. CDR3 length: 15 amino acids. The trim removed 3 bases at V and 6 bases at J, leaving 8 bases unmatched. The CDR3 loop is CASSPRQGGNDGYTF. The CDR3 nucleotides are TGTGCCAGCTCACCTCGACAGGGGGGGAACGATGGCTACACCTTC.

CDR3 loop: CASSDVPQASGKKLFF. Here the CDR3 DNA reads TGTGCCAGCAGTGATGTCCCCCAGGCTTCGGGAAAAAAACTGTTTTTT. The chain carries TRBV6-1 and TRBJ1-4; D ambiguous. CDR1 is MNHNS and CDR2 is SASEGT in the germline V gene. V dropped 3 bases and J dropped 9 bases, with 20 bases sitting between them. There are 16 residues in the CDR3.

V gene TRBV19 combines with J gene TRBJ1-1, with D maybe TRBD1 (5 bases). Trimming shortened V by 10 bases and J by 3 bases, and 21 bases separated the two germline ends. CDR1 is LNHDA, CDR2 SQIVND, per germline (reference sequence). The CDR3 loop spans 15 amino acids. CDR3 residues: CATRDGTSMYTEAFF. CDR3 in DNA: TGTGCCACGAGGGACGGAACGAGTATGTACACTGAAGCTTTCTTT.

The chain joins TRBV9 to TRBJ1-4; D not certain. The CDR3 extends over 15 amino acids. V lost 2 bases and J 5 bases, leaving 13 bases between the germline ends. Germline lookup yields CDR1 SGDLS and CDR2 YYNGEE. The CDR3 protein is CASSVMPGLNEKLFF. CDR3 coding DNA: TGTGCCAGCAGCGTCATGCCGGGCTTAAATGAAAAACTGTTTTTT.

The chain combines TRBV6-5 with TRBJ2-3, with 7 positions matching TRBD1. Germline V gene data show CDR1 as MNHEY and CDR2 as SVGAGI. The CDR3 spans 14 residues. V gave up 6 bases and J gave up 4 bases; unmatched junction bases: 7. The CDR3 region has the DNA TGTGCCAGCAGCCCTGGACAGGTAGCAGATACGCAGTATTTT. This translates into CASSPGQVADTQYF.

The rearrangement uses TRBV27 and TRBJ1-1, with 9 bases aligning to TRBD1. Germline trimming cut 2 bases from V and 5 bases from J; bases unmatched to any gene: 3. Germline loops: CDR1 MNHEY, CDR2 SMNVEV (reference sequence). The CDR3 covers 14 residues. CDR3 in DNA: TGTGCCAGCAGTTTAGACAGGGGGTGGACTGAAGCTTTCTTT. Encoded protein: CASSLDRGWTEAFF.

The DNA of the CDR3 is TGTGCCAGCAGCGGCCCCGGCACAGATACGCAGTATTTT. Translated, it gives CASSGPGTDTQYF. The genes are TRBV5-4 and TRBJ2-3; no clear D. The length of the CDR3 is 13 residues. V lost 4 bases to trimming and J lost 1 base, with 7 bases between them. Germline V gene sequence: CDR1 SGHNT, CDR2 YYREEE (reference sequence).

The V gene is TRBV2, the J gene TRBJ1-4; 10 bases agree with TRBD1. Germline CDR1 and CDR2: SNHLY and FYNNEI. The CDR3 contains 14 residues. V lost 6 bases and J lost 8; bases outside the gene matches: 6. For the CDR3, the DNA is TGTGCCAGCAGGGGGGACAGGGGTGAAGAAAAACTGTTTTTT. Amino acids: CASRGDRGEEKLFF.

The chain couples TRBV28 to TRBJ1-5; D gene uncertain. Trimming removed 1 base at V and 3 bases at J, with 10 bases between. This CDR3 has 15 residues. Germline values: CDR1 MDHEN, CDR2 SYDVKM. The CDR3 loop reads CASSLSQLSNQPQHF. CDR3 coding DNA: TGTGCCAGCAGTTTATCTCAGCTCTCCAATCAGCCCCAGCATTTT.